Described below is a single TCR beta chain sequence and its context. This record belongs to a study of blood T cell repertoires in COVID-19. Methods used by the authors: Nucleated cell counts were estimated from reference gene primer amplification. Method: immunoSEQ multiplex PCR; TCRdb's copy keeps in-frame clones and lacks some. V, J and clone size are taken as reported in that table, and D and trimming were inferred from the DNA itself. The sample has roughly 310,000 clones, 75% to 90% seen once. The CDR3 runs 12 residues. Germline V gene data show CDR1 as MGHDK and CDR2 as SYGVNS. Trimming removed 6 bases from V and 7 bases from J; junction bases left unmatched: 4. Enrolled during active infection, Seattle patients were then followed longitudinally.

The chain is built from TRBV25-1 and TRBJ1-1, with 8 bases that match TRBD1. The receptor's source is a woman aged 25 to 39 with COVID-19, enrolled during active disease. Sequencing used peripheral blood. The DNA for the CDR3 is TGTGCCAGCAGCGGACAGGGTGATGAAGCTTTCTTT. It encodes CASSGQGDEAFF.